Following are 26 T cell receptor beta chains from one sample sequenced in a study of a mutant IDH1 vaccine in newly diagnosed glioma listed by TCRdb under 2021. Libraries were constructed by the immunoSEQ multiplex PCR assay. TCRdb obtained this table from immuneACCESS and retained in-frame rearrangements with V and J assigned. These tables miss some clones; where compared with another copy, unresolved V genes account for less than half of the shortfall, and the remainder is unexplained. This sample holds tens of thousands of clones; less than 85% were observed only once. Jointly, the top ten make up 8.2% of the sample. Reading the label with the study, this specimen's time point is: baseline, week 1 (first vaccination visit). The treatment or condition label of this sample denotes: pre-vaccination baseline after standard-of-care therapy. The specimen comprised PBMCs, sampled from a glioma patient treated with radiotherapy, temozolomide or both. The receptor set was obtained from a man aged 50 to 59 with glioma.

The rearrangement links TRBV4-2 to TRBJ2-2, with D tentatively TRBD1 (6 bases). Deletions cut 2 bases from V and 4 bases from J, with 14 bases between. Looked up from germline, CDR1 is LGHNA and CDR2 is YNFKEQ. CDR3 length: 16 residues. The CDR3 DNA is TGTGCCAGCAGCCAAACACCGGGACAAGCCACCGGGGAGCTGTTTTTT. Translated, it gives CASSQTPGQATGELFF.

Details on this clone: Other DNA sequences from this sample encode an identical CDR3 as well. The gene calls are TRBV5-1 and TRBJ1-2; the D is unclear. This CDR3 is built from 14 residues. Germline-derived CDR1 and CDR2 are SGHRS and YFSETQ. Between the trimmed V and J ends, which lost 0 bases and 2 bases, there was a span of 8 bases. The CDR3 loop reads CASSLDPSNYGYTF. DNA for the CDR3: TGCGCCAGCAGCTTGGATCCGAGCAACTATGGCTACACCTTC.

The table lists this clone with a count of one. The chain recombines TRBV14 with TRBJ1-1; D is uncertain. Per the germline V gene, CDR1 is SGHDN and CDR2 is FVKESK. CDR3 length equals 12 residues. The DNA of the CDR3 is TGTGCTTCGCAGCAAATGAACACTGAAGCTTTCTTT. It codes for CASQQMNTEAFF.

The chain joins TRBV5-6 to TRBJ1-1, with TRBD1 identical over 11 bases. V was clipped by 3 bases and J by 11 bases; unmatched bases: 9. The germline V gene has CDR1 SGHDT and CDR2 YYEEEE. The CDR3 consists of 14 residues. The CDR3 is CASSSDGQGARAFF. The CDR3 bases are TGTGCCAGCAGCTCGGACGGACAGGGGGCGAGGGCTTTCTTT.

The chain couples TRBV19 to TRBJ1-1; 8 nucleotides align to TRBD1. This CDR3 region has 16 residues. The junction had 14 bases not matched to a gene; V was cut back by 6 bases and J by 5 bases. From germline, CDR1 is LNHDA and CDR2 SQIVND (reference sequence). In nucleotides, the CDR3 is TGTGCCAGTAGCCTGGACGAGAGGACAGGGAAGACTGAAGCTTTCTTT. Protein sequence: CASSLDERTGKTEAFF. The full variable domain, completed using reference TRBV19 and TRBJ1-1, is DGGITQSPKYLFRKEGQNVTLSCEQNLNHDAMYWYRQDPGQGLRLIYYSQIVNDFQKGDIAEGYSVSREKKESFPLTVTSAQKNPTAFYLCASSLDERTGKTEAFFGQGTRLTVV.

The CDR3 DNA sequence: TGTGCCAGCAGCTGGGGGCCAGGGATAGATGAAAAACTGTTTTTT. Translated, it gives CASSWGPGIDEKLFF. The chain links TRBV5-8 to TRBJ1-4; possible D gene TRBD1, 6 bases. The CDR3 loop spans 15 amino acids. Trimming took 3 bases from V and 6 from J, leaving 15 bases between them. Germline V gives CDR1 SGHTS, CDR2 YDEGEE. Based on the CDR3 plus reference TRBV5-8 and TRBJ1-4, the full variable domain is EAGVTQSPTHLIKTRGQQATLRCSPISGHTSVYWYQQALGLGLQFLLWYDEGEERNRGNFPPRFSGRQFPNYSSELNVNALELEDSALYLCASSWGPGIDEKLFFGSGTQLSVL.

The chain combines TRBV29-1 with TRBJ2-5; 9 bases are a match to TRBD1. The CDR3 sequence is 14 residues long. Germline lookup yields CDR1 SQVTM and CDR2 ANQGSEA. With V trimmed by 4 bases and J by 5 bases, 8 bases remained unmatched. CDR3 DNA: TGCAGCGTTGGGGGGGACAGGGTAGGGGAGACCCAGTACTTC. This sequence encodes CSVGGDRVGETQYF.

DNA for the CDR3: TGTGCCAGCAGTCCCGGACTACTCTTAGGCAATGAGCAGTTCTTC. Amino acids: CASSPGLLLGNEQFF. V and J are TRBV25-1 and TRBJ2-1, with D maybe TRBD2 (6 bases). The length of the CDR3 is 15 residues. With 5 bases removed from V and 6 bases from J, the gap between germline ends came to 17 bases. Looked up from germline, CDR1 is MGHDK and CDR2 is SYGVNS.

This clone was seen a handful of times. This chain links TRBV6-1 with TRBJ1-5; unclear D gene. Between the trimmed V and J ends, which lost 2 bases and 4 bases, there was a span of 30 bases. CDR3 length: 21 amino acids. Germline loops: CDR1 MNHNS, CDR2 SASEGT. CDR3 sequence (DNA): TGTGCCAGCAGTGAAAACGTATGGGGAGCAGCCTACCTCCGAAGGAATCAGCCCCAGCATTTT. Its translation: CASSENVWGAAYLRRNQPQHF.

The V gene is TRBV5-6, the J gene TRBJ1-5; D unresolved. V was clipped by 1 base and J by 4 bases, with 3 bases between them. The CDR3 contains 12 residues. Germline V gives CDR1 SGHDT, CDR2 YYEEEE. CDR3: CASSLPNQPQHF. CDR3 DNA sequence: TGTGCCAGCAGCTTGCCTAATCAGCCCCAGCATTTT.

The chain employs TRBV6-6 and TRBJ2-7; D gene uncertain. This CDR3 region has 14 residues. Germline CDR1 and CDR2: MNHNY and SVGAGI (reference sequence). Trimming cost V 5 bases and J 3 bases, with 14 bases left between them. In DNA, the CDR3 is TGTGCCAGCAGTACGGCCGGGTCGGGCTACGAGCAGTACTTC. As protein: CASSTAGSGYEQYF.

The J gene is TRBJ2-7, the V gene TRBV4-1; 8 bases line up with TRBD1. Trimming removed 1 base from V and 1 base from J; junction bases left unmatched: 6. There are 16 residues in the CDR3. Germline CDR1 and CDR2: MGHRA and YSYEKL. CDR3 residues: CASSQVPRDRSYEQYF. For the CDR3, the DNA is TGCGCCAGCAGCCAAGTCCCGCGGGACAGGTCCTACGAGCAGTACTTC.

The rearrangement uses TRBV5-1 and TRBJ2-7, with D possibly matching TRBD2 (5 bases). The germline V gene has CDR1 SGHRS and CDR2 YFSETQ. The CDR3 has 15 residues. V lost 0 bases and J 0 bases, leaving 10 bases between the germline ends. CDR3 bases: TGCGCCAGCAGCTTGGAAGCGGCCAGCTCCTACGAGCAGTACTTC. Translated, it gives CASSLEAASSYEQYF.

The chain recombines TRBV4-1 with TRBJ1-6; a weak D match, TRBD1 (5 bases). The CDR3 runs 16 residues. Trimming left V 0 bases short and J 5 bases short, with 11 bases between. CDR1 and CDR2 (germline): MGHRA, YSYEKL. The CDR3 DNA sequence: TGCGCCAGCAGCCAAGATAAACAGGCGGATAATTCACCCCTCCACTTT. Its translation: CASSQDKQADNSPLHF.

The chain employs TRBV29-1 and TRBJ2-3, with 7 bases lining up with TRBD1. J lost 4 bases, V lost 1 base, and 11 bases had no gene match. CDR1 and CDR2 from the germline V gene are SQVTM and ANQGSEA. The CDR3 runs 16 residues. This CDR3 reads CSVEGSEGGRSDTQYF. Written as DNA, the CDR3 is TGCAGCGTTGAAGGATCGGAAGGGGGCAGGTCAGATACGCAGTATTTT.

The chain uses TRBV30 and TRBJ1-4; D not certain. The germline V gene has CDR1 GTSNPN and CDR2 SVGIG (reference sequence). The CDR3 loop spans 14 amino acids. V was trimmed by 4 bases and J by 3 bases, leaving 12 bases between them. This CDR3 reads CAWKRPLANEKLFF. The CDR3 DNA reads TGTGCCTGGAAACGGCCCTTAGCTAATGAAAAACTGTTTTTT.

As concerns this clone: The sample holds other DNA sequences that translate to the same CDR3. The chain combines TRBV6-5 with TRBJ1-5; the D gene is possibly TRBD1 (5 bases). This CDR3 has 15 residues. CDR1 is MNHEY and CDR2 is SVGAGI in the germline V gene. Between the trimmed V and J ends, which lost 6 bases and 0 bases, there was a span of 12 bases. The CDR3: CASSLGRYSNQPQHF. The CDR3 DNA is TGTGCCAGCAGCTTGGGACGGTATAGCAATCAGCCCCAGCATTTT.

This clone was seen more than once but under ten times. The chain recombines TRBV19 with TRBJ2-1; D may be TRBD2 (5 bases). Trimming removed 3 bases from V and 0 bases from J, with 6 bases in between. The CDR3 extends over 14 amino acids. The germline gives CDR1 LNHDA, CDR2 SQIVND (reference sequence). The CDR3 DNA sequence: TGTGCCAGTAGTATGGGGAGCTCCTACAATGAGCAGTTCTTC. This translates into CASSMGSSYNEQFF. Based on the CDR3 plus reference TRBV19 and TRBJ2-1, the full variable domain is DGGITQSPKYLFRKEGQNVTLSCEQNLNHDAMYWYRQDPGQGLRLIYYSQIVNDFQKGDIAEGYSVSREKKESFPLTVTSAQKNPTAFYLCASSMGSSYNEQFFGPGTRLTVL.

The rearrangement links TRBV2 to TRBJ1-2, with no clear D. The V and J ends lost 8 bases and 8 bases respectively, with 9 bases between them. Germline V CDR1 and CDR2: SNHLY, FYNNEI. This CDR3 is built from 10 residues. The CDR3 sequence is CASSVRGYTF. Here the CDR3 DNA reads TGTGCCAGCTCGGTACGAGGCTACACCTTC. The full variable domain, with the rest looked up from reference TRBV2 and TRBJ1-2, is EPEVTQTPSHQVTQMGQEVILRCVPISNHLYFYWYRQILGQKVEFLVSFYNNEISEKSEIFDDQFSVERPDGSNFTLKIRSTKLEDSAMYFCASSVRGYTFGSGTRLTVV.

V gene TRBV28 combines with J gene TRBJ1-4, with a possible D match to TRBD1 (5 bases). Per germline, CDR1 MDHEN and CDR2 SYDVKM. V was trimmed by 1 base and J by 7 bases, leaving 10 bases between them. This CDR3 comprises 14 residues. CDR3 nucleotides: TGTGCCAGCAGTTTATCAGGGTTATTTGAAAAACTGTTTTTT. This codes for CASSLSGLFEKLFF.

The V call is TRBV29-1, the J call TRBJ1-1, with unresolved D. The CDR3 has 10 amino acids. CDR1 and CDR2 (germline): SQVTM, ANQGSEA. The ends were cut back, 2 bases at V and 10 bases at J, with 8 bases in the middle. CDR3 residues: CSVEPSTAFF. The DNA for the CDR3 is TGCAGCGTTGAACCGTCGACAGCTTTCTTT.

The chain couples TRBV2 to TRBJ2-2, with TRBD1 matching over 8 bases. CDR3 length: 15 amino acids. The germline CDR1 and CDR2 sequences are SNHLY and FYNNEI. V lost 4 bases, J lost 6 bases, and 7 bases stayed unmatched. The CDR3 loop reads CASSVRTGMAGELFF. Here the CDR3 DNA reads TGTGCCAGCAGTGTCCGGACAGGGATGGCCGGGGAGCTGTTTTTT.

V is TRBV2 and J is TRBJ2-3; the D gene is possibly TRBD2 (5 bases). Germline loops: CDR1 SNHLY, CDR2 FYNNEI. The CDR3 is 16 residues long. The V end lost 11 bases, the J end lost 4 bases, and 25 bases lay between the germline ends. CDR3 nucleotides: TGTGCCGACACCCCCACCCTCGTCGGGGAAGCAGATACGCAGTATTTT. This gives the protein CADTPTLVGEADTQYF.

The CDR3 DNA follows: TGTGCCAGCAGCGTCTCAGAGGGGGCAATTGAGCAGTTCTTC. Its translation is CASSVSEGAIEQFF. The rearrangement uses TRBV9 and TRBJ2-1, with 7 bases aligning to TRBD1. Germline CDR1 reads SGDLS; CDR2 reads YYNGEE. J gave up 9 bases and V 2 bases, and 8 bases lay outside the gene matches. CDR3 length: 14 amino acids. Filled out from reference TRBV9 and TRBJ2-1, the complete variable domain reads DSGVTQTPKHLITATGQRVTLRCSPRSGDLSVYWYQQSLDQGLQFLIQYYNGEERAKGNILERFSAQQFPDLHSELNLSSLELGDSALYFCASSVSEGAIEQFFGPGTRLTVL.

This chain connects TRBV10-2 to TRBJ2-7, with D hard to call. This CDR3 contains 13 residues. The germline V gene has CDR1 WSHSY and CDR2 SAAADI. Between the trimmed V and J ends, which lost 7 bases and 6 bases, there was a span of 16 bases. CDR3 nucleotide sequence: TGCGCCAGCAAGGTCCGGCAGGCCGGCGAGCAGTACTTC. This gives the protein CASKVRQAGEQYF.

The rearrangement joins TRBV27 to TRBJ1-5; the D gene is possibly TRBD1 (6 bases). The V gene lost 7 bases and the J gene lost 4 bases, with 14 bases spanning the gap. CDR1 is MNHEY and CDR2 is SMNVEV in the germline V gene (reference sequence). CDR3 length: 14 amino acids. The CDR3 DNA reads TGTGCCAGCAAACTTTCGGGGGCAAATCAGCCCCAGCATTTT. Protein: CASKLSGANQPQHF.